This T cell receptor (beta chain) appears in the sequencing data of a study of graft-versus-host responses after intestinal transplantation. Study-wide context: Multivisceral, liver-intestinal, or isolated intestinal grafts went to recipients.

The CDR3 sequence is 17 residues long. The germline V gene encodes CDR1 LGHNA and CDR2 YNFKEQ. The V segment lost 0 bases and the J segment 9 bases; nucleotides outside the gene matches: 9. This clone was counted a single time. What it binds is not known. TCRdb's copy holds only in-frame clones and misses some; the assay was immunoSEQ multiplex PCR. The sample carries more than 90,000 clones, just under 95% recorded once. Sequencing used unstimulated CD8+ T cells sorted from spleen or lymph node cells, obtained before intestinal transplant. The chain links TRBV4-2 to TRBJ2-1, with 12 bases lining up with TRBD2. The source of this sequence is a human donor who received an intestinal transplant. As DNA, the CDR3 is TGTGCCAGCAGCCAAGATCCTAGCGGGGGGGCGTCGGGTGAGCAGTTCTTC. Encoded protein: CASSQDPSGGASGEQFF.